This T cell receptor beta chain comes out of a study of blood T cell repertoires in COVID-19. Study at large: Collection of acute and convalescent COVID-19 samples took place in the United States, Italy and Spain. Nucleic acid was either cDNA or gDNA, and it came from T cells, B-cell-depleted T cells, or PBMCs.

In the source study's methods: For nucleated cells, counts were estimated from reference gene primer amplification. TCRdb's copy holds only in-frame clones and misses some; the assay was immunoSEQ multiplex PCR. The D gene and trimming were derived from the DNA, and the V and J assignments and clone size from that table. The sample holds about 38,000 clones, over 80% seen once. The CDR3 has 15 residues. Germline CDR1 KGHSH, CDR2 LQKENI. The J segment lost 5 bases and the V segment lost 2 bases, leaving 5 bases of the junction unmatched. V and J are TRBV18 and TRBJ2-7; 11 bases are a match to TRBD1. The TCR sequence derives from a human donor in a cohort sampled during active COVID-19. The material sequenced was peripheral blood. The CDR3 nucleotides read TGTGCCAGCTCACCAACTGGGACAGGGGGTAACGAGCAGTACTTC. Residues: CASSPTGTGGNEQYF.